The T cell receptor beta chain under discussion was sequenced for a study of shared clonotypes between healthy human individuals. Study information: In total, the donors were two women and a few men aged 18 to 49. Study-wide results and caveats: In having few donors, the study represented limited genetic and exposure-history diversity.

It was across several immunoSEQ plates that each subset's genomic DNA was evenly split. The authors' processing: Because ImmunoSEQ provided only junction sequences with no quality scores, the filtering differed. Repertoires were generated with immunoSEQ multiplex PCR, while TCRdb's copy carries only in-frame clones and drops some. V and J calls and clone size are given by that table; D and trimming were obtained from the DNA. The profile shows about 490,000 clones, roughly 85% of them singletons. As to this clone: The antigen is not known.

The V gene's germline CDR1 is LNHDA and CDR2 SQIVND (reference sequence). CDR3 length equals 18 residues. The V and J ends lost 4 bases and 0 bases, in that order; junction bases with no gene match: 12. The chain employs TRBV19 and TRBJ1-3; 7 positions match TRBD1. Sequencing was performed on PBMCs. This TCR was recovered from a woman between 40 and 55 years old in good health. Some clones in this sample may be carry-over from other donors' samples. The CDR3 loop is CASSTIPGQSFSGNTIYF. The CDR3 nucleotides are TGTGCCAGTAGTACGATCCCGGGACAGTCTTTCTCTGGAAACACCATATATTTT. The variable domain in full, with the rest retrieved from reference TRBV19 and TRBJ1-3, is DGGITQSPKYLFRKEGQNVTLSCEQNLNHDAMYWYRQDPGQGLRLIYYSQIVNDFQKGDIAEGYSVSREKKESFPLTVTSAQKNPTAFYLCASSTIPGQSFSGNTIYFGEGSWLTVV.